This TCR beta chain was identified during a study of regulatory T cells in long-lasting Graves disease. Points from the study as a whole: There was favoring of TRBV28, TRBJ1-2 and TRBJ2-5 in persistent disease. TCR diversity was lower in persistent Graves' patients (versus newly diagnosed ones).

Arm-PCR with iRepertoire HTBI primers amplified the CDR3 regions for these TCR beta libraries. Each CDR3 protein gets one entry after TCRdb re-called the multiplex PCR reads with MiXCR. This table holds 400,000 to 500,000 distinct CDR3 sequences, roughly 21% found once. Time point here: persistent/refractory GD, antithyroid drugs over 5 years with positive TRAb. PBMC-derived RNA was used for the TCR library. This clonotype turned up a few times. Antigen specificity is unknown. Germline V CDR1 and CDR2: DFQATT, SNEGSKA (reference sequence). This CDR3 contains 13 residues. With 6 bases removed from V and 7 bases from J, the gap between germline ends came to 13 bases.

This chain uses TRBV20-1 with TRBJ1-6; no clear D. Sequences were derived from peripheral blood mononuclear cells (PBMCs), sampled when the disease was refractory, from a patient treated with antithyroid drugs. The receptor was derived from a female donor with Graves disease. This CDR3 reads CSAGGSWNSPLHF. CDR3 coding DNA: TGCAGTGCGGGAGGGTCGTGGAATTCACCCCTCCACTTT.